This entry describes one TCR beta chain. The data stem from a study of T-cell memory formation after mild COVID-19. Study overall: Clustering of TCRs was largely donor specific.

V gave up 10 bases and J gave up 0 bases; unmatched junction bases: 9. CDR3 length: 15 residues. The V gene's germline CDR1 is ENHRY and CDR2 SYGVKD. Employing constant-segment primers, 5'RACE generated TCR alpha and TCR beta cDNA libraries bearing sample barcodes and UMIs. From the 5' RACE reads, TCRdb called clonotypes with MiXCR, one entry per CDR3 protein. The sample lists some 320,000 distinct CDR3 sequences, around a sixth seen once, with about 22% in the top ten. This chain uses TRBV10-3 with TRBJ2-4; 7 bases fit TRBD1. This TCR came from a man between 18 and 35 years old who had mild COVID-19 (a few samples of this study predate the infection). Cell type and time point are not known. The sequenced material came from PBMCs or a T cell subset sorted from them (not recorded which). This CDR3 reads CATHSGTVAKNIQYF. CDR3 nucleotides: TGTGCCACCCACAGTGGGACAGTAGCCAAAAACATTCAGTACTTC.